This T cell receptor beta chain derives from a study of shared clonotypes between healthy human individuals (dated by TCRdb to the early 2020s). In terms of the full investigation: The cohort comprised a couple of women and a few men aged 18 to 49 years. For each donor, CD4 naive and CD4 memory were each given three plates, CD8 naive was given two plates, and CD8 memory was given one plate. To estimate repertoire size and how much clonotype sharing occurs between individuals, the study deeply sequenced the blood TCR repertoires of several healthy adults. Libraries were prepared and TCR repertoires were sequenced by different laboratories using diverse techniques, in order to increase sequencing depth and limit assay-specific biases. Between about 0.9 and 10 billion PBMCs per donor were obtained by leukapheresis.

A remark on this clone: It has no known antigen specificity. No base qualities exist here, and no much larger clone lies one base off it.

Using the deep immunoSEQ assay, TCR CDR3 regions were amplified from genomic DNA by multiplex PCR. Genomic DNA extracted from each cell subset was distributed evenly over all wells of several immunoSEQ 96-well plates, and each plate served as one replicate. For sorted subsets, each replicate PCR was loaded with 200 ng genomic DNA, equivalent to 30,000 or so T cell genomes. Purified libraries were quantified with a Qubit 3.0 fluorometer, sized on a Bioanalyzer 2100, and re-quantified with the KAPA Library Quantification kit. A separate single-read 150-cycle Illumina NextSeq 550 flow cell was used to sequence each immunoSEQ 96-well plate. The paper's processing steps were these. Because the immunoSEQ output held only junctional sequences and lacked quality scores, the filtering could not match the filtering applied to full-length reads. Sequences were annotated with PyIR, a Python wrapper for IgBLAST v1.9, using IMGT germline references to assign V/J genes and CDR3. Reads were filtered out if the reads had weak V/J assignments (E-value above 1e-6), no CDR3, stop codons, out-of-frame junctions, or ambiguous translated residues. V3J clonotypes were defined as sequences sharing the same inferred V gene, J gene, and CDR3 amino acid sequence. The percentage overlap between two repertoires was calculated by dividing the number of shared unique clonotypes by the size of the smaller repertoire. RTK rarefaction, the Chao1 estimator, and Recon v2.1 estimates of unobserved clonotypes were used to assess repertoire richness. OLGA was used to compute generation probabilities for all TCRbeta clonotypes that the gDNA method yielded from several donors. As stored in TCRdb, this immuneACCESS dataset retains in-frame rearrangements with V and J assigned. A fraction of the clones does not appear; measured against another copy, unresolved V genes explain less than half of the discrepancy, and the remainder lacks a known reason. V and J calls and clone size are given by that table; D and trimming were obtained from the DNA. In all, the sample holds about 330,000 clones, and roughly 70% of those were seen once. The ten largest make up approximately 10% of the sample.

Donors were healthy HIV-negative adults with no recently reported acute infections or vaccinations. Only Caucasian adults living in Nashville, Tennessee, USA were represented among the donors. CD4+ T cells were enriched through magnetic negative selection, after which naive cells were positively selected on CD45RA and the remaining negative fraction served as the memory subset. After blood collection by leukapheresis, PBMCs were isolated using Ficoll-Histopaque density gradient centrifugation and then cryopreserved in the vapor phase of liquid nitrogen. Analytical flow cytometry was used to check the purity and quantity of each magnetically sorted T cell population. From each sorted fraction, genomic DNA was isolated and quantified by UV absorbance on a Nanodrop 2000c. Paper-wide results and their limitations: Incomplete sequencing was indicated by rarefaction of sorted-subset datasets, despite the large sequencing depth. Compared with non-shared clonotypes, clonotypes shared by all four sorted-subset donors had higher generation probabilities. Estimated clonotype richness was generally larger for naive than for memory subsets. Sampling was limited to blood, and TCR repertoires in tissue likely differ from TCR repertoires in blood. When several donors were compared, the shared fraction of clonotypes was 5% to 6.5% for naive CD4, approximately 3.3% for naive CD8, more than 2% for memory CD4, and 0.35% to 0.4% for memory CD8. Because the study included a small number of donors, the genetic and exposure-history diversity represented was limited. Pairwise subsampling led to the expectation that sequencing depth would affect the degree of clonotype sharing among donors.

Clipping removes 2 bases from V and 3 bases from J, with 7 as the unmatched junction base count. Including the terminal cysteine and phenylalanine, the CDR3 comprises 16 residues. The retained sequence is limited to the CDR3, 48 bases, with the frame set at the first base. From the germline V gene (reference sequence), CDR1 is LNHNV and CDR2 is YYDKDF. The sample consisted of memory CD4+ T cells sorted from blood. This specimen's cell subset or site label, per the study, means: CD45RA-negative fraction. The chain couples TRBV15 to TRBJ1-5; 7 junctional bases match TRBD1. The receptor was derived from a man younger than 45 in good health. DNA sequence: TGTGCCACCAGCAGACCTCCGGGACAGTCCAATCAGCCCCAGCATTTT. Translated, this gives CATSRPPGQSNQPQHF. Reference TRBV15 and TRBJ1-5 proteins supply the regions before and after the CDR3; the full variable domain is: DAMVIQNPRYQVTQFGKPVTLSCSQTLNHNVMYWYQQKSSQAPKLLFHYYDKDFNNEADTPDNFQSRRPNTSFCFLDIRSPGLGDTAMYLCATSRPPGQSNQPQHFGDGTRLSIL.